Below are 23 T cell receptor beta chains sequenced from a single sample in a study of cytomegalovirus exposure and HLA in healthy donors. Sequenced by immunoSEQ multiplex PCR; TCRdb stores in-frame clones only, minus some. Of fewer than 250,000 clones detected, roughly 80% appear once; the ten largest clones hold roughly 5.5%. The sample comprised PBMCs. Source of these receptors: a woman between 18 and 29 years old in good health and CMV-seronegative.

The chain uses TRBV19 and TRBJ2-7; 12 bases align to TRBD1. Trimming took 5 bases from V and 3 from J; bases not matched to a gene: 8. The germline gives CDR1 LNHDA, CDR2 SQIVND (reference sequence). CDR3 length: 16 amino acids. CDR3 DNA sequence: TGTGCCAGTAGTCCCGGGACAGGGGGCCCTTACTACGAGCAGTACTTC. Translation: CASSPGTGGPYYEQYF. The full variable domain, its missing parts supplied by reference TRBV19 and TRBJ2-7, is DGGITQSPKYLFRKEGQNVTLSCEQNLNHDAMYWYRQDPGQGLRLIYYSQIVNDFQKGDIAEGYSVSREKKESFPLTVTSAQKNPTAFYLCASSPGTGGPYYEQYFGPGTRLTVT.

The chain has TRBV19 and TRBJ1-4, with D possibly being TRBD1 (6 bases). Germline V gene data show CDR1 as LNHDA and CDR2 as SQIVND (reference sequence). This CDR3 region has 14 residues. The V end lost 5 bases, the J end lost 5 bases, and 12 bases lay between the germline ends. CDR3 bases: TGTGCCAGTAGTCACAGGGATGGGAATGAAAAACTGTTTTTT. It specifies CASSHRDGNEKLFF.

This clone was picked up a small number of times. The V call is TRBV2, the J call TRBJ2-7, with D tentatively TRBD1 (6 bases). CDR1 is SNHLY, CDR2 FYNNEI, per germline. The CDR3 covers 15 residues. V gave up 4 bases and J gave up 1 base, with 14 bases separating them. CDR3 residues: CASSAMGASSYEQYF. The DNA of the CDR3 is TGTGCCAGCAGTGCGATGGGGGCGAGTTCCTACGAGCAGTACTTC.

Only a few counts were recorded for this clone. The sample has other DNA sequences that encode this CDR3 too. The gene calls are TRBV2 and TRBJ2-7; 10 bases are a match to TRBD1. V dropped 6 bases and J dropped 4; count of bases not matched to a gene: 3. CDR1 and CDR2 (germline): SNHLY, FYNNEI. The CDR3 covers 13 residues. The CDR3 loop is CASSRQGAYEQYF. CDR3 nucleotides: TGTGCCAGCAGCCGACAGGGGGCTTACGAGCAGTACTTC.

The chain recombines TRBV5-1 with TRBJ2-3, with D possibly matching TRBD1 (6 bases). CDR1 and CDR2 from the germline V gene are SGHRS and YFSETQ. Between the trimmed V and J ends, which lost 10 bases and 7 bases, there was a span of 13 bases. The CDR3 has 11 residues. As DNA, the CDR3 is TGCGCCTCCCAGGGGCTAAATACGCAGTATTTT. This sequence encodes CASQGLNTQYF.

This sequence joins TRBV18 and TRBJ2-2; possibly TRBD2 for D (6 bases). The CDR3 runs to 17 residues. From germline, CDR1 is KGHSH and CDR2 LQKENI. Trimming stripped 0 bases from V and 3 bases from J, with 14 bases between. CDR3 sequence reads: CASSPPRVSGHTGELFF. The CDR3 nucleotides are TGTGCCAGCTCACCACCGCGGGTCAGCGGGCACACCGGGGAGCTGTTTTTT.

The chain combines TRBV9 with TRBJ2-1; TRBD1 might be the D (6 bases). Per germline, CDR1 SGDLS and CDR2 YYNGEE. The CDR3 is 15 amino acids. Trimming removed 0 bases at V and 3 bases at J, with 10 bases between. Here the CDR3 reads CASSVGDKIYNEQFF. In DNA, the CDR3 is TGTGCCAGCAGCGTAGGGGACAAGATCTACAATGAGCAGTTCTTC. Looking up the rest from reference TRBV9 and TRBJ2-1 gives the full variable domain: DSGVTQTPKHLITATGQRVTLRCSPRSGDLSVYWYQQSLDQGLQFLIQYYNGEERAKGNILERFSAQQFPDLHSELNLSSLELGDSALYFCASSVGDKIYNEQFFGPGTRLTVL.

This clone was seen more than once but under ten times. Different DNA sequences within this sample yield the same CDR3. The V and J genes are TRBV5-1 and TRBJ1-5; D gene ambiguous. CDR3 length equals 15 residues. CDR1 and CDR2 (germline): SGHRS, YFSETQ. V lost 0 bases and J lost 0, with 7 bases in between. Written as DNA, the CDR3 is TGCGCCAGCAGCTTGGAGGGTCGTAGCAATCAGCCCCAGCATTTT. Protein: CASSLEGRSNQPQHF.

The count of this clone is one. The J gene is TRBJ1-2, the V gene TRBV7-9; no firm D call. Germline CDR1 reads SEHNR; CDR2 reads FQNEAQ (reference sequence). The CDR3 sequence is 15 residues long. V shed 4 bases and J shed 5 bases, with 17 bases lying between them. This CDR3 reads CASSSLIRVAYGYTF. The CDR3 nucleotides are TGTGCCAGCAGCTCCTTAATAAGGGTAGCATATGGCTACACCTTC.

This clone has a single count. At one end, the junction sequence differs from germline, possibly due to a read error. This rearrangement joins TRBV27 to TRBJ1-1, with D perhaps TRBD1 (6 bases). The CDR3 is made up of 16 amino acids. Per the germline V gene, CDR1 is MNHEY and CDR2 is SMNVEV (reference sequence). The CDR3 sequence is CASSLRLSGGQATIVF. CDR3 nucleotide sequence: TGTGCCAGCAGTCTCCGGCTATCCGGGGGGCAGGCGACCATCGTCTTT.

This sequence joins TRBV7-2 and TRBJ1-2; D is unresolved. Germline V gene lookup returns CDR1 SGHTA and CDR2 FQGNSA. CDR3 length: 14 amino acids. V was clipped by 3 bases and J by 8 bases, with 16 bases between them. Here the CDR3 reads CASSLTGPMGGYTF. CDR3 bases: TGTGCCAGCAGCTTGACCGGGCCTATGGGAGGCTACACCTTC.

This chain joins TRBV28 and TRBJ2-7; TRBD2 matches at 7 bases. With 5 bases clipped from V and 2 bases from J, the junction kept 12 bases outside the gene matches. The CDR3 runs 16 residues. Germline loops: CDR1 MDHEN, CDR2 SYDVKM. The CDR3 DNA is TGTGCCAGCAGTAACCCGTTTGGGGGAGGGGCCTACGAGCAGTACTTC. Amino acids: CASSNPFGGGAYEQYF. Filled out from reference TRBV28 and TRBJ2-7, the complete variable domain reads DVKVTQSSRYLVKRTGEKVFLECVQDMDHENMFWYRQDPGLGLRLIYFSYDVKMKEKGDIPEGYSVSREKKERFSLILESASTNQTSMYLCASSNPFGGGAYEQYFGPGTRLTVT.

The chain is built from TRBV19 and TRBJ1-1, with 8 bases identical to TRBD1. CDR1 is LNHDA, CDR2 SQIVND, per germline (reference sequence). There are 14 residues in the CDR3. V shed 5 bases and J 0 bases; nucleotides not matched to a gene: 2. The CDR3 reads CASSRDRLNTEAFF. The CDR3 region has the DNA TGTGCCAGTAGTCGGGACAGGCTGAACACTGAAGCTTTCTTT.

The V gene is TRBV12-5, the J gene TRBJ1-2, with D tentatively TRBD1 (6 bases). Trimming stripped 1 base from V and 8 bases from J, with 14 bases between. From germline, CDR1 is LGHNT and CDR2 FRNRAP. CDR3 length: 14 residues. The CDR3 coding sequence is TGTGCTAGTGGTTTGGACGCAGGGGCAGGCGGCTACACCTTC. This sequence encodes CASGLDAGAGGYTF.

The chain joins TRBV11-1 to TRBJ2-7, with unresolved D. This CDR3 spans 16 amino acids. V dropped 0 bases and J dropped 4 bases, with 16 bases sitting between them. Germline loops: CDR1 SGHAT, CDR2 FQDESV (reference sequence). As DNA, the CDR3 is TGTGCCAGCAGCTTAGCGTTGGGCAGAGAAAAGTACGAGCAGTACTTC. This codes for CASSLALGREKYEQYF.

This clone appeared a single time. The CDR3 region is CAWSVGTSSSYEQYF. The CDR3 region has the DNA TGTGCCTGGAGTGTGGGGACTAGCAGCTCCTACGAGCAGTACTTC. The chain has TRBV30 and TRBJ2-7; 9 bases are shared with TRBD2. Germline V gene lookup returns CDR1 GTSNPN and CDR2 SVGIG (reference sequence). This CDR3 has 15 amino acids. V shed 0 bases and J 0 bases; nucleotides not matched to a gene: 3.

V gene TRBV11-2 combines with J gene TRBJ2-7, with D perhaps matching TRBD1 (6 bases). Per germline, CDR1 SGHAT and CDR2 FQNNGV. This CDR3 has 13 amino acids. Between the trimmed V and J ends, which lost 4 bases and 6 bases, there was a span of 13 bases. The CDR3 DNA follows: TGTGCCAGCAGCTCCACCACAGGGACCGAGCAGTACTTC. Protein product: CASSSTTGTEQYF.

This clone was seen only once. The J gene is TRBJ2-3, the V gene TRBV11-3; no definite D call. The V gene's germline CDR1 is SGHNT and CDR2 YENEEA. V lost 5 bases, J lost 5 bases, and 20 bases lay in between. This CDR3 has 16 amino acids. Here the CDR3 DNA reads TGTGCCAGCAGCCCCGCTCGCGGCCCCCGAGGAGATACGCAGTATTTT. Its protein is CASSPARGPRGDTQYF.

The V call is TRBV21-1, the J call TRBJ1-5. TRBV21-1 is recorded as a pseudogene. The length of the CDR3 is 17 residues. DNA of the CDR3: TGTGCCAGCAGCAAAATGGCGGGGGCCATCAGCAATCAGCCCCAGCATTTT. Amino acids: CASSKMAGAISNQPQHF.

The gene calls are TRBV15 and TRBJ2-1; no reliable D call. V gave up 1 base and J gave up 6 bases, with 7 bases separating them. Looked up from germline, CDR1 is LNHNV and CDR2 is YYDKDF (reference sequence). The CDR3 totals 13 residues. The CDR3 sequence: CATSRVNANEQFF. The CDR3 region has the DNA TGTGCCACCAGCAGAGTAAATGCCAATGAGCAGTTCTTC.

This chain joins TRBV10-2 and TRBJ1-5; D is ambiguous. Germline V gene lookup returns CDR1 WSHSY and CDR2 SAAADI. The CDR3 is 13 amino acids. V was pared by 2 bases and J by 5 bases, with 7 bases between. This chain's CDR3 is CASSEGGYQPQHF. For the CDR3, the DNA is TGCGCCAGCAGTGAGGGAGGGTATCAGCCCCAGCATTTT.

This chain joins TRBV5-4 and TRBJ2-7; 9 bases fit TRBD1. CDR3 length: 14 residues. The V segment lost 0 bases and the J segment 6 bases; nucleotides outside the gene matches: 4. CDR1 is SGHNT, CDR2 YYREEE, per germline (reference sequence). CDR3 loop: CASSLDRGLGEQYF. The CDR3 DNA is TGTGCCAGCAGCTTGGACAGGGGGCTAGGCGAGCAGTACTTC.

This clone was picked up one time. The chain joins TRBV6-4 to TRBJ2-1; 11 positions match TRBD2. J was trimmed by 8 bases and V by 3 bases; bases with no gene match: 6. The CDR3 is made up of 15 amino acids. Looked up from germline, CDR1 is MRHNA and CDR2 is SNTAGT. This CDR3 reads CASSERSGRADEQFF. The CDR3 nucleotides read TGTGCCAGCAGTGAGCGTAGCGGGAGGGCCGATGAGCAGTTCTTC.